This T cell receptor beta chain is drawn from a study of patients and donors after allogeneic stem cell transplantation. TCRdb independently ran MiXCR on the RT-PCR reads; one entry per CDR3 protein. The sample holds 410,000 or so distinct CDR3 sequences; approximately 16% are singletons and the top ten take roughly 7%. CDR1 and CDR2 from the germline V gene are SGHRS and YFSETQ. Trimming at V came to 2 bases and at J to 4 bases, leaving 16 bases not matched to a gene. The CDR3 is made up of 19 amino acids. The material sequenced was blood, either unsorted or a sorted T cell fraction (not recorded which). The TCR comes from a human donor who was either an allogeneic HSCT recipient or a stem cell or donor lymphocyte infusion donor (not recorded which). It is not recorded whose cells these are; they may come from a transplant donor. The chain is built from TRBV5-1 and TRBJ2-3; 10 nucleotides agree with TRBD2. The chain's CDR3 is CASSFRTSGTYSGSDTQYF. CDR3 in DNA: TGCGCCAGCAGCTTCCGGACTAGCGGAACCTACTCGGGGTCAGATACGCAGTATTTT.